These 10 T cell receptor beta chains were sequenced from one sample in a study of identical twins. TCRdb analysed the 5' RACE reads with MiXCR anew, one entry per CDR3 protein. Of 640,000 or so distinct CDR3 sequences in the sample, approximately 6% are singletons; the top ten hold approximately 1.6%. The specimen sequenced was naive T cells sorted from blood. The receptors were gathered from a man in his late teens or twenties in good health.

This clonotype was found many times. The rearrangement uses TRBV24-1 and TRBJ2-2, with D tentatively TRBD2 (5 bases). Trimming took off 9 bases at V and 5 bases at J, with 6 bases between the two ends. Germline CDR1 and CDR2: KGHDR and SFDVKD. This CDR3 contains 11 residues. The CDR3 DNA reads TGTGCCACCTCGGGGACCGGGGAGCTGTTTTTT. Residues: CATSGTGELFF.

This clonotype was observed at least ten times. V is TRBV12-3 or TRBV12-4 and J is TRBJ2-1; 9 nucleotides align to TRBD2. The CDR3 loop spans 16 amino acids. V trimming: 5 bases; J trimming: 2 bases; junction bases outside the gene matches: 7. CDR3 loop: CASSTPAGGAYNEQFF. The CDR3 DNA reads TGTGCCAGCAGTACACCGGCGGGAGGGGCCTACAATGAGCAGTTCTTC.

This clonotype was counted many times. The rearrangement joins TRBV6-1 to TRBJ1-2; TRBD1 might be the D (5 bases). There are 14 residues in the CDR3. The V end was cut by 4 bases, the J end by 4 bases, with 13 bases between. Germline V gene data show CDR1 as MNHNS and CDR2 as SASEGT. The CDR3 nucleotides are TGTGCCAGCAGTGTTGGGGGATTCGGCTATGGCTACACCTTC. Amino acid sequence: CASSVGGFGYGYTF.

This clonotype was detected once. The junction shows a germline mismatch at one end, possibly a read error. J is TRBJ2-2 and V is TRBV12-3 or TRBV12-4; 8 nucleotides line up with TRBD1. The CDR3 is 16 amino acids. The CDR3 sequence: CASSSLGQATPGDLFF. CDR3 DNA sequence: TGTGCCAGCAGCAGCTTGGGACAGGCTACCCCGGGGGATCTGTTTTTT.

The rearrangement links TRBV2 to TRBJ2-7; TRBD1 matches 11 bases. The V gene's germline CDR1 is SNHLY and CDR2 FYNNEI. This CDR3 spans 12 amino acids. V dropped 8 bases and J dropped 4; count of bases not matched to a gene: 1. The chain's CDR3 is CASGTGGYEQYV. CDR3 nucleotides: TGTGCCAGCGGGACAGGGGGGTACGAGCAGTACGTC.

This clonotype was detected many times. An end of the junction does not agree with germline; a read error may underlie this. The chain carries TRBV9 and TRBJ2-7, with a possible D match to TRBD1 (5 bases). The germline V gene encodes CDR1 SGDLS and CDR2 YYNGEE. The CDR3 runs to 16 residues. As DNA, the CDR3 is TGTGCCAGCAGCGTAGGAACGGGTGGGGCCCCTTACGGGCAGTACTTC. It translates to CASSVGTGGAPYGQYF. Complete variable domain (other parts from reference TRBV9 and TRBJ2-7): DSGVTQTPKHLITATGQRVTLRCSPRSGDLSVYWYQQSLDQGLQFLIQYYNGEERAKGNILERFSAQQFPDLHSELNLSSLELGDSALYFCASSVGTGGAPYGQYFGPGTRLTVT.

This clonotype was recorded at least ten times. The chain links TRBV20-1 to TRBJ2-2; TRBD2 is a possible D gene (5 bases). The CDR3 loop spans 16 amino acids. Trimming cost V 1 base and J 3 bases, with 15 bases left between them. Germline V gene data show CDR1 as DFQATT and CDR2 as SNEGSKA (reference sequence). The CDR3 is CSARAWSGHDTGELFF. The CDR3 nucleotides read TGCAGTGCTAGAGCTTGGAGCGGTCACGACACCGGGGAGCTGTTTTTT.

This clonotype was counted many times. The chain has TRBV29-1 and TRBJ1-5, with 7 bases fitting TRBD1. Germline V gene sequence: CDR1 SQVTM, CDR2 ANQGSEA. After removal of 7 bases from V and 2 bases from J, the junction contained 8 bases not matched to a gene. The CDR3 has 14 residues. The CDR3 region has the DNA TGCAGCGCCGTTGACAGGGATCGCAATCAGCCCCAGCATTTT. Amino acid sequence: CSAVDRDRNQPQHF.

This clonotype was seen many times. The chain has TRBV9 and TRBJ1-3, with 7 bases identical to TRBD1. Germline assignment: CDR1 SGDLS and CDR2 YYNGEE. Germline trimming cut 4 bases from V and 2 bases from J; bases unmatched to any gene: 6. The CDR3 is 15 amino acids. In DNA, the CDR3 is TGTGCCAGCAGCCCTCAGGGGGTTACTGGAAACACCATATATTTT. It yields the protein CASSPQGVTGNTIYF.

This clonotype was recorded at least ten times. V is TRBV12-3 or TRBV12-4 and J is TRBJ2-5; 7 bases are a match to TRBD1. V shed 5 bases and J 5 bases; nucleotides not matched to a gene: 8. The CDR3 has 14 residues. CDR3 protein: CASSPNRGSETQYF. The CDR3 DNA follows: TGTGCCAGCAGTCCGAACAGGGGATCCGAGACCCAGTACTTC.